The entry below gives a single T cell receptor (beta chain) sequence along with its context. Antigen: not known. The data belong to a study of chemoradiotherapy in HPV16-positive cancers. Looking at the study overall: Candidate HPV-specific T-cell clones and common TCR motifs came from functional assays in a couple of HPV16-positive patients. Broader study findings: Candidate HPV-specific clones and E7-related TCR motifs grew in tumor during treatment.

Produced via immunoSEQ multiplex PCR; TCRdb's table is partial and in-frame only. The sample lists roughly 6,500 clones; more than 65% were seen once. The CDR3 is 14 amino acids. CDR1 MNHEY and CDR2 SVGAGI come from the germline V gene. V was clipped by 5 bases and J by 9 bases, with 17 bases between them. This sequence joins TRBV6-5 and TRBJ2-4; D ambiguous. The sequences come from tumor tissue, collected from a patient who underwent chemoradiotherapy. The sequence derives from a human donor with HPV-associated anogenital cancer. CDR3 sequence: CASSDTTGPTIQYF. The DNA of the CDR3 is TGTGCCAGCAGTGACACGACCGGCCCCACCATTCAGTACTTC.